The sequence of this T cell receptor beta chain was determined in a study of blood T cell repertoires in COVID-19. Living in about two dozen US areas, the participants were between roughly 18 and 89 years of age. Using immunoSEQ multiplex PCR, the repertoire was profiled, and TCRdb retains in-frame clones only, with some absent. This table holds around 250,000 clones, 70% to 90% found once. CDR1 and CDR2 from the germline V gene are SGHRS and YFSETQ. The CDR3 runs 15 residues. The V segment lost 6 bases and the J segment 6 bases; nucleotides outside the gene matches: 10. The specimen sequenced was PBMCs or T cells enriched from blood (not recorded which). The sequence was obtained from a woman aged 50 to 60 who had recovered from COVID-19. The chain is built from TRBV5-1 and TRBJ2-1; TRBD2 matches 9 bases. The CDR3 here is CASNHGLAFSNEQFF. The CDR3 nucleotides read TGCGCCAGCAACCACGGACTAGCGTTTTCCAATGAGCAGTTCTTC.